This is a list of T cell receptor beta chains from one sample in a study of naive and memory T cell subsets. Each CDR3 protein is one row after TCRdb ran MiXCR on the UMI-ligation and nested PCR reads. Found here are about 100,000 distinct CDR3 sequences, 13% to 15% of them singletons; the top ten hold 2.5% to 3.5%. The sample consisted of naive CD8+ T cells from blood. The receptors were sampled from a human donor in good health. Each CDR3 is given with its conserved first and last residue. D genes are given only for firm matches. Where a row states a size, it is once, few, many or the class of an expanded clone; other rows omit it.

size | J | D | V | CDR3 | DNA
- | TRBJ2-1 | - | TRBV29-1 | CSVDPRNEQFF | TGCAGCGTTGATCCTAGGAATGAGCAGTTCTTC
- | TRBJ2-3 | - | TRBV12-3/TRBV12-4 | CASSLRELVGTDTQYF | TGTGCCAGCAGTTTACGGGAACTCGTTGGCACAGATACGCAGTATTTT
- | TRBJ2-1 | TRBD2 | TRBV7-9 | CASSLATSWNEQFF | TGTGCCAGCAGCTTAGCGACTAGCTGGAATGAGCAGTTCTTC
many | TRBJ1-6 | TRBD1 | TRBV7-9 | CASSSADRGLNSPLHF | TGTGCCAGCAGCTCCGCGGACAGGGGGCTTAATTCACCCCTCCACTTT
few | TRBJ2-7 | TRBD2 | TRBV13 | CASSSGTSTYEQYF | TGTGCCAGCAGCTCGGGGACTAGTACCTACGAGCAGTACTTC
- | TRBJ1-1 | - | TRBV6-6 | CASSPVEQVAGEAFF | TGTGCCAGCAGCCCCGTCGAGCAGGTTGCGGGTGAAGCTTTCTTT
- | TRBJ2-7 | - | TRBV9 | CASSTLSVGEQYF | TGTGCCAGCAGCACTTTGTCGGTGGGCGAGCAGTACTTC
many | TRBJ2-7 | - | TRBV13 | CASSSQQGLEPYEQYF | TGTGCCAGCAGCTCACAGCAGGGACTGGAGCCCTACGAGCAGTACTTC
few | TRBJ2-7 | - | TRBV4-2 | CASSQELSGPSYEQYF | TGTGCCAGCAGCCAAGAACTGAGTGGCCCCTCCTACGAGCAGTACTTC
many | TRBJ2-3 | - | TRBV5-4 | CASSFPPDTQYF | TGTGCCAGCAGCTTCCCCCCAGATACGCAGTATTTT
- | TRBJ2-7 | - | TRBV27 | CASSLSGESDEQYF | TGTGCCAGCAGTTTATCCGGGGAGAGCGACGAGCAGTACTTC
- | TRBJ2-3 | TRBD2 | TRBV5-4 | CASSLRLAGVVDTQYF | TGTGCCAGCAGCTTAAGACTAGCGGGAGTGGTAGATACGCAGTATTTT
- | TRBJ2-1 | TRBD2 | TRBV12-3/TRBV12-4 | CASSRTTSGRYNEQFF | TGTGCCAGCAGTCGAACGACTAGCGGGAGATACAATGAGCAGTTCTTC
- | TRBJ2-5 | TRBD1 | TRBV20-1 | CSADRVRWQETQYF | TGCAGTGCCGACAGGGTACGGTGGCAAGAGACCCAGTACTTC
many | TRBJ2-3 | - | TRBV24-1 | CATSDEGQTDTQYF | TGTGCCACCAGTGATGAAGGCCAAACAGATACGCAGTATTTT
few | TRBJ2-1 | TRBD2 | TRBV2 | CASSDLAEYNEQFF | TGTGCCAGCAGTGACCTAGCGGAATACAATGAGCAGTTCTTC
- | TRBJ2-1 | - | TRBV7-6 | CASSLAAGISGEQFF | TGTGCCAGCAGCTTAGCGGCTGGGATTTCGGGTGAGCAGTTCTTC
- | TRBJ2-7 | TRBD1 | TRBV7-2 | CASSLLGQDNYEQYF | TGTGCCAGCAGCTTGTTAGGACAGGACAATTACGAGCAGTACTTC
- | TRBJ2-7 | TRBD1 | TRBV7-2 | CASSDRDRLYEQYF | TGTGCCAGCAGCGACCGGGACAGGCTCTACGAGCAGTACTTC
once | TRBJ2-3 | - | TRBV20-1 | CSATQIGGPQETHPDTQYF | TGCAGTGCTACTCAAATTGGGGGGCCACAGGAGACCCACCCGGATACGCAGTATTTT
few | TRBJ1-3 | - | TRBV28 | CASSFPVGAGNTIYF | TGTGCCAGCAGTTTTCCGGTGGGAGCTGGAAACACCATATATTTT
- | TRBJ2-1 | - | TRBV4-3 | CASSQDRDLLDEQFF | TGCGCCAGCAGCCAAGACAGGGATTTGCTTGATGAGCAGTTCTTC
few | TRBJ2-7 | TRBD2 | TRBV28 | CASSLGRGGHEQYF | TGTGCCAGCAGTTTGGGGCGGGGGGGCCACGAGCAGTACTTC
many | TRBJ2-3 | - | TRBV7-9 | CASSLAPGTQYF | TGTGCCAGCAGCTTAGCTCCTGGGACGCAGTATTTT
- | TRBJ1-5 | - | TRBV30 | CAWSSGAIDPQHF | TGTGCCTGGAGTTCGGGGGCGATCGATCCCCAGCATTTT
few | TRBJ2-7 | - | TRBV3-1 | CASRGRNWGSYEQYF | TGTGCCAGCAGAGGGAGAAATTGGGGAAGTTACGAGCAGTACTTC
few | TRBJ2-3 | - | TRBV4-3 | CASGLVGRTDTQYF | TGCGCCAGCGGATTGGTTGGCCGCACAGATACGCAGTATTTT
- | TRBJ1-5 | - | TRBV5-8 | CASSLGQGSNQPQHF | TGTGCCAGCAGCTTGGGGCAGGGTAGCAATCAGCCCCAGCATTTT
- | TRBJ2-7 | - | TRBV30 | CAWDRSYEQYF | TGTGCCTGGGACAGATCCTACGAGCAGTACTTC
many | TRBJ2-1 | TRBD2 | TRBV7-9 | CASSLNDLNALAVDEQFF | TGTGCCAGCAGCTTAAATGATTTAAACGCACTAGCGGTCGATGAGCAGTTCTTC
- | TRBJ1-2 | - | TRBV5-1 | CASSLDIKRGYTF | TGCGCCAGCAGCTTAGACATCAAGCGGGGCTACACCTTC